A selection of T cell receptor beta chains follows, all from one sample in a study of a mutant IDH1 vaccine in newly diagnosed glioma. The antigens for these receptors are not known. TCRdb's copy holds only in-frame clones and misses some; the assay was immunoSEQ multiplex PCR. The table records tens of thousands of clones, around 79% of them present only once. This specimen was PBMCs, taken from a glioma patient whose treatment included an IDH1 peptide vaccine. These receptors were collected from a woman between 40 and 55 years old with glioma. Some clones in this sample may be carry-over from other donors' samples. Each CDR3 is given with its conserved first and last residue. A D gene is named only where the DNA matches it firmly. Some rows have no size entry. The others give once, few or many, or a class for an expanded clone.

v_call: TRBV19
j_call: TRBJ2-1
clone_size: NA
d_call: TRBD2
cdr3_aa: CASNDPGLAGGPIEQFF
cdr3_nt: TGTGCCAGTAACGACCCGGGACTAGCGGGAGGGCCCATTGAGCAGTTCTTC

v_call: TRBV14
j_call: TRBJ2-2
clone_size: NA
d_call: TRBD1
cdr3_aa: CASSSTGIHSGELFF
cdr3_nt: TGTGCCAGCAGCTCGACAGGGATACATTCCGGGGAGCTGTTTTTT

v_call: TRBV11-2
j_call: TRBJ2-1
clone_size: NA
d_call: TRBD2
cdr3_aa: CASSRGLPSHNEQFF
cdr3_nt: TGTGCCAGCAGCAGGGGACTACCCTCCCACAATGAGCAGTTCTTC

v_call: TRBV9
j_call: TRBJ2-7
clone_size: NA
d_call: NA
cdr3_aa: CASSVVGNSYEQYF
cdr3_nt: TGTGCCAGCAGCGTAGTGGGGAATTCCTACGAGCAGTACTTC

v_call: TRBV28
j_call: TRBJ1-1
clone_size: NA
d_call: TRBD1
cdr3_aa: CASSKTGTGDTEAFF
cdr3_nt: TGTGCCAGCAGCAAAACCGGGACAGGGGACACTGAAGCTTTCTTT

v_call: TRBV19
j_call: TRBJ1-6
clone_size: NA
d_call: NA
cdr3_aa: CASRDSPDSPLHF
cdr3_nt: TGTGCCAGTAGGGACAGTCCAGATTCACCCCTCCACTTT

v_call: TRBV29-1
j_call: TRBJ2-1
clone_size: NA
d_call: NA
cdr3_aa: CSVEDRGGTYNEQFF
cdr3_nt: TGCAGCGTTGAAGATCGAGGCGGAACCTACAATGAGCAGTTCTTC

v_call: TRBV29-1
j_call: TRBJ1-1
clone_size: medium-sized
d_call: TRBD1
cdr3_aa: CSVVPGGNTEAFF
cdr3_nt: TGCAGCGTTGTTCCAGGGGGGAACACTGAAGCTTTCTTT

v_call: TRBV20-1
j_call: TRBJ2-5
clone_size: few
d_call: TRBD1
cdr3_aa: CSGDREETQYF
cdr3_nt: TGCAGTGGGGACAGGGAGGAGACCCAGTACTTC

v_call: TRBV5-1
j_call: TRBJ1-2
clone_size: NA
d_call: NA
cdr3_aa: CASTPGGAKGYTF
cdr3_nt: TGCGCCAGCACCCCCGGGGGGGCGAAGGGCTACACCTTC

v_call: TRBV7-8
j_call: TRBJ1-4
clone_size: NA
d_call: TRBD1
cdr3_aa: CASSWTGSTNEKLFF
cdr3_nt: TGTGCCAGCAGCTGGACAGGGTCAACTAATGAAAAACTGTTTTTT

v_call: TRBV7-2
j_call: TRBJ2-1
clone_size: NA
d_call: NA
cdr3_aa: CASSLEVQLGGFF
cdr3_nt: TGTGCCAGCAGCTTAGAGGTACAGCTGGGGGGGTTCTTC

v_call: TRBV7-2
j_call: TRBJ1-1
clone_size: NA
d_call: TRBD1
cdr3_aa: CASSFPGQRNTEAFF
cdr3_nt: TGTGCCAGCAGCTTCCCGGGACAGAGGAACACTGAAGCTTTCTTT

v_call: TRBV27
j_call: TRBJ1-1
clone_size: NA
d_call: NA
cdr3_aa: CASSETLMSEAFF
cdr3_nt: TGTGCCAGCAGTGAGACCCTAATGTCTGAAGCTTTCTTT

v_call: TRBV6-5
j_call: TRBJ1-2
clone_size: NA
d_call: NA
cdr3_aa: CASRRRDAHYGYTF
cdr3_nt: TGTGCCAGCAGGCGGAGGGATGCTCACTATGGCTACACCTTC

v_call: TRBV6-5
j_call: TRBJ2-3
clone_size: NA
d_call: NA
cdr3_aa: CASKGPYSTDTQYF
cdr3_nt: TGTGCCAGCAAAGGACCGTATAGCACAGATACGCAGTATTTT

v_call: TRBV27
j_call: TRBJ2-3
clone_size: once
d_call: NA
cdr3_aa: CASSLGTTRGDTQYF
cdr3_nt: TGTGCCAGCAGTTTAGGGACAACGCGGGGAGATACGCAGTATTTT

v_call: TRBV5-1
j_call: TRBJ2-2
clone_size: NA
d_call: NA
cdr3_aa: CASSPGRSLNTGELFF
cdr3_nt: TGCGCCAGCAGCCCGGGTCGCTCCTTGAACACCGGGGAGCTGTTTTTT

v_call: TRBV5-6
j_call: TRBJ1-6
clone_size: NA
d_call: NA
cdr3_aa: CASSLVLPGQYVSSPLHF
cdr3_nt: TGTGCCAGCAGCTTGGTCCTCCCCGGACAGTATGTTAGTTCACCCCTCCACTTT

v_call: TRBV19
j_call: TRBJ2-5
clone_size: NA
d_call: NA
cdr3_aa: CASGHSSGWGETQYF
cdr3_nt: TGTGCCAGTGGACACTCGTCAGGGTGGGGAGAGACCCAGTACTTC

v_call: TRBV7-2
j_call: TRBJ2-7
clone_size: NA
d_call: TRBD2
cdr3_aa: CASSLAGAPEQYF
cdr3_nt: TGTGCCAGCAGCCTAGCGGGAGCCCCCGAGCAGTACTTC

v_call: TRBV18
j_call: TRBJ1-4
clone_size: few
d_call: NA
cdr3_aa: CASSPPDLNEKLFF
cdr3_nt: TGTGCCAGCTCACCACCGGATCTTAATGAAAAACTGTTTTTT

v_call: TRBV7-6
j_call: TRBJ2-2
clone_size: few
d_call: NA
cdr3_aa: CASSLATSGELFF
cdr3_nt: TGTGCCAGCAGCTTAGCGACTAGCGGGGAGCTGTTTTTT

v_call: TRBV7-2
j_call: TRBJ1-2
clone_size: NA
d_call: NA
cdr3_aa: CASSLSFGESNGYTF
cdr3_nt: TGTGCCAGCAGCTTATCTTTCGGGGAGAGCAATGGCTACACCTTC

v_call: TRBV25-1
j_call: TRBJ1-2
clone_size: NA
d_call: NA
cdr3_aa: CASSATVDGYTF
cdr3_nt: TGTGCCAGCAGTGCGACAGTTGATGGCTACACCTTC

v_call: TRBV14
j_call: TRBJ2-2
clone_size: NA
d_call: NA
cdr3_aa: CASSQMRNTGELFF
cdr3_nt: TGTGCCAGCAGCCAAATGAGAAACACCGGGGAGCTGTTTTTT

v_call: TRBV5-4
j_call: TRBJ2-5
clone_size: few
d_call: NA
cdr3_aa: CASSSPQLQETQYF
cdr3_nt: TGTGCCAGCAGCTCCCCCCAGTTGCAAGAGACCCAGTACTTC

v_call: TRBV28
j_call: TRBJ2-3
clone_size: NA
d_call: NA
cdr3_aa: CASSPGLLRGDTQYF
cdr3_nt: TGTGCCAGCAGTCCGGGACTCCTCCGGGGAGATACGCAGTATTTT

v_call: TRBV5-1
j_call: TRBJ2-2
clone_size: NA
d_call: NA
cdr3_aa: CASSLALNTGELFF
cdr3_nt: TGCGCCAGCAGCTTGGCGCTGAACACCGGGGAGCTGTTTTTT

v_call: TRBV27
j_call: TRBJ2-7
clone_size: NA
d_call: TRBD1
cdr3_aa: CASTSGQGAARAYEQYF
cdr3_nt: TGTGCCTCCACGTCGGGACAGGGGGCAGCCCGCGCCTACGAGCAGTACTTC

v_call: TRBV6-5
j_call: TRBJ2-7
clone_size: NA
d_call: NA
cdr3_aa: CASSTQGLEQYF
cdr3_nt: TGTGCCAGCAGTACACAGGGTCTCGAGCAGTACTTC

v_call: TRBV7-2
j_call: TRBJ2-7
clone_size: NA
d_call: NA
cdr3_aa: CASSLRGAVYEQYF
cdr3_nt: TGTGCCAGCAGCTTACGGGGGGCAGTGTACGAGCAGTACTTC

v_call: TRBV5-1
j_call: TRBJ2-5
clone_size: few
d_call: NA
cdr3_aa: CASSSAREETQYF
cdr3_nt: TGCGCCAGCAGCTCAGCTAGGGAGGAGACCCAGTACTTC

v_call: TRBV7-8
j_call: TRBJ2-3
clone_size: once
d_call: TRBD1
cdr3_aa: CASSPGAGGEDTDTQYF
cdr3_nt: TGTGCCAGCAGCCCAGGGGCAGGGGGAGAGGACACAGATACGCAGTATTTT

v_call: TRBV5-1
j_call: TRBJ2-7
clone_size: few
d_call: TRBD2
cdr3_aa: CASSGLDWGGEQYF
cdr3_nt: TGCGCCAGCAGCGGCCTGGACTGGGGGGGCGAGCAGTACTTC

v_call: TRBV5-6
j_call: TRBJ1-3
clone_size: NA
d_call: NA
cdr3_aa: CASSLDRETGNTIYF
cdr3_nt: TGTGCCAGCAGCTTGGACAGGGAGACTGGAAACACCATATATTTT

v_call: TRBV7-2
j_call: TRBJ1-5
clone_size: NA
d_call: NA
cdr3_aa: CASSLGGWYSNQPQHF
cdr3_nt: TGTGCCAGCAGCTTAGGGGGGTGGTATAGCAATCAGCCCCAGCATTTT

v_call: TRBV15
j_call: TRBJ1-2
clone_size: NA
d_call: TRBD1
cdr3_aa: CATSRDPDRARYGYTF
cdr3_nt: TGTGCCACCAGCAGAGATCCGGACAGGGCCCGCTATGGCTACACCTTC

v_call: TRBV19
j_call: TRBJ1-1
clone_size: once
d_call: TRBD1
cdr3_aa: CASSSIDRDLTEAFF
cdr3_nt: TGTGCCAGTAGTTCAATAGACAGGGATCTCACTGAAGCTTTCTTT

v_call: TRBV10-1
j_call: TRBJ2-7
clone_size: NA
d_call: NA
cdr3_aa: CASSGAGANYEQYF
cdr3_nt: TGCGCCAGCAGTGGGGCAGGGGCTAACTACGAGCAGTACTTC

v_call: TRBV6-1
j_call: TRBJ1-2
clone_size: NA
d_call: TRBD1
cdr3_aa: CASSATGGRGGYTF
cdr3_nt: TGTGCCAGCAGTGCAACAGGGGGTCGAGGTGGCTACACCTTC